This T cell receptor beta chain was captured in a study of HIV-infected patients and healthy controls. From the 5' RACE reads, TCRdb called clonotypes with MiXCR, one entry per CDR3 protein. The sample carries 60,000 to 75,000 distinct CDR3 sequences, 16% recorded once. Per the germline V gene, CDR1 is SQVTM and CDR2 is ANQGSEA. Losses at the gene ends were 7 bases for V and 2 bases for J; bases not matched to a gene: 2. CDR3 length equals 12 residues. This TCR was sampled from a human donor in good health. Material: CD4+ T cells from blood. V is TRBV29-1 and J is TRBJ2-7; 10 bases fit TRBD1. CDR3 sequence: CSAGTGAYEQYF. In DNA form, the CDR3 reads TGCAGCGCGGGGACAGGGGCCTACGAGCAGTACTTC.